This TCR beta chain was retrieved from a study of response to subunit inactivated influenza vaccine. Whole-study results and caveats: Every seasonal influenza vaccination brings in few new T cells, the authors suggested.

TCRdb analysed the RT-PCR reads with MiXCR anew, one entry per CDR3 protein. The repertoire includes hundreds of thousands of distinct CDR3 sequences, 15% to 18% of them detected once, and 11% sits in the top ten. To note about this clonotype: Its specificity is unknown.

CDR3 length: 16 residues. With 3 bases clipped from V and 6 bases from J, the junction kept 8 bases outside the gene matches. In germline, CDR1 is SNHLY, CDR2 FYNNEI. The TCR sequence derives from a man between 45 and 60 years old who received an inactivated influenza vaccine. The J gene is TRBJ2-3, the V gene TRBV2, with 11 bases identical to TRBD2. The source material was PBMCs from blood, sampled roughly 12 days after vaccination. Here the CDR3 DNA reads TGTGCCAGCAGTGATGGGACTAGCGGCTTTAGGGATACGCAGTATTTT. It specifies CASSDGTSGFRDTQYF.